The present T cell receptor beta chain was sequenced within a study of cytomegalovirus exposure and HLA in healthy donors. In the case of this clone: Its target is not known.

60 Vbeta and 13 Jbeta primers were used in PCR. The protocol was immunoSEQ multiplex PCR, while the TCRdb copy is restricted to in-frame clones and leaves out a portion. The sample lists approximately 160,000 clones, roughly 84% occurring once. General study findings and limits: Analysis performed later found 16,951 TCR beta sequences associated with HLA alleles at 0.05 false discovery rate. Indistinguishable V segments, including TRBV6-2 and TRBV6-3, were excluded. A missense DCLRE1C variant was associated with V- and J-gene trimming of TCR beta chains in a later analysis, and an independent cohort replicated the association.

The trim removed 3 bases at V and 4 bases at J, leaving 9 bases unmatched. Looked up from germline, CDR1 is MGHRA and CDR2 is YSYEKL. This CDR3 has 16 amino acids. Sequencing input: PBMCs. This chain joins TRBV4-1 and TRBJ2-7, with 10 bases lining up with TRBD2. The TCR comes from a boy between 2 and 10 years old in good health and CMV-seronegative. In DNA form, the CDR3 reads TGCGCCAGCAGCCATGGAAGCGGGAGGGCCCCTTACGAGCAGTACTTC. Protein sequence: CASSHGSGRAPYEQYF.